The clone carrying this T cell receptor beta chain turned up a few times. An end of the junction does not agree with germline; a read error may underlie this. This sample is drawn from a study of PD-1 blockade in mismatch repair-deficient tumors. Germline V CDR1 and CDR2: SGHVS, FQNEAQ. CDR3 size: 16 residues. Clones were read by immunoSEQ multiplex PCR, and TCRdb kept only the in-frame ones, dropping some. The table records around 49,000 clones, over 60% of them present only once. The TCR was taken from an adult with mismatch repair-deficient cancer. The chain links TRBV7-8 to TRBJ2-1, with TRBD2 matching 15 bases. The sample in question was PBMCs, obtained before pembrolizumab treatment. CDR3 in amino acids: CASSLGPGLAGGRLIF. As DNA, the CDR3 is TGTGCCAGCAGCTTAGGCCCGGGACTAGCGGGAGGCCGCTTGATCTTC.